This paragraph covers one T cell receptor (beta chain) sequence. Its target is unknown. Clones were read by immunoSEQ multiplex PCR, and TCRdb kept only the in-frame ones, dropping some. The table includes some 660,000 clones, around 78% detected once. This specimen belongs to a study of shared clonotypes between healthy human individuals. Findings of the study overall: Generation probabilities were higher for clonotypes shared across all four sorted-subset donors than for unshared ones.

Germline trimming cut 0 bases from V and 4 bases from J; bases unmatched to any gene: 7. The CDR3 sequence is 16 residues long. Germline V gene lookup returns CDR1 SGHRS and CDR2 YFSETQ. None of the donors, who were healthy HIV-negative adults, had recently had acute infections or vaccinations. The source is a woman aged 25 to 45 in good health. The sample taken for sequencing was memory CD4+ T cells sorted from blood. The subset denotes: CD45RA-negative fraction. V is TRBV5-1 and J is TRBJ2-1, with 7 bases fitting TRBD2. In DNA form, the CDR3 reads TGCGCCAGCAGCTTGGAGCGGGGTAGGGGTTACAATGAGCAGTTCTTC. Translated: CASSLERGRGYNEQFF.